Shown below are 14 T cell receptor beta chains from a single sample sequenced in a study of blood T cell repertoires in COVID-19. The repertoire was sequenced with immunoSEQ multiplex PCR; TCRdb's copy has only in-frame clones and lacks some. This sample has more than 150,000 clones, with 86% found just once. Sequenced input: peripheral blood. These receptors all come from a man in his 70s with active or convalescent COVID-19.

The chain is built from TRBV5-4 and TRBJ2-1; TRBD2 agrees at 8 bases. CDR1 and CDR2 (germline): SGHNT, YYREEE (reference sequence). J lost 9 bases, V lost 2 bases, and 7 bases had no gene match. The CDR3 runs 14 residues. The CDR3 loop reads CASSFERERSEQFF. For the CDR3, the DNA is TGTGCCAGCAGCTTTGAGCGGGAGAGGAGTGAGCAGTTCTTC.

The CDR3: CASSARPSGARPYEQYF. The CDR3, as DNA: TGTGCCAGCAGCGCCCGCCCCTCAGGGGCACGACCTTACGAGCAGTACTTC. The chain has TRBV7-6 and TRBJ2-7; a possible D gene is TRBD1 (6 bases). CDR1 is SGHVS and CDR2 is FNYEAQ in the germline V gene. The CDR3 runs to 17 residues. V lost 5 bases and J lost 4, with 24 bases in between.

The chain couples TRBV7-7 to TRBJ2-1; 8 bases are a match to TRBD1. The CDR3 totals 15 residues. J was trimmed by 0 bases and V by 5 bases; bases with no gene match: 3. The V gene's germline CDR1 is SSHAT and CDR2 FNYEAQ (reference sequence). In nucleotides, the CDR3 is TGTGCCAGCAGCCTCGACAGGGGCTCCTACAATGAGCAGTTCTTC. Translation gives CASSLDRGSYNEQFF.

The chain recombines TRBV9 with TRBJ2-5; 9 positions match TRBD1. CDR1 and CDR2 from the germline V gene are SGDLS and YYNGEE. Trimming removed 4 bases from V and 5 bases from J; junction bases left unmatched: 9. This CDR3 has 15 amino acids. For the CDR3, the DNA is TGTGCCAGCAGCCCGTGGACAGGGGAGTGGGAGACCCAGTACTTC. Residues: CASSPWTGEWETQYF.

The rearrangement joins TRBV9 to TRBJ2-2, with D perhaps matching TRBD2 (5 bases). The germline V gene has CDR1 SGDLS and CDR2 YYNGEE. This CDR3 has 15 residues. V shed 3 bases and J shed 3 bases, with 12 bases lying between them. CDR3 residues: CASSAEVGDTGELFF. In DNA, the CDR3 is TGTGCCAGCAGCGCGGAGGTTGGGGACACCGGGGAGCTGTTTTTT.

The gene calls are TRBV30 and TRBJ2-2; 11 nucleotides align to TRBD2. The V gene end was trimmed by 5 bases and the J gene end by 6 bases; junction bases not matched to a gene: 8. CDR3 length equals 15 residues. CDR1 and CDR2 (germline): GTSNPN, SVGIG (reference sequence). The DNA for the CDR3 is TGTGCCTGGCTCACCGGGACTAGCGGTGCCGGGGAGCTGTTTTTT. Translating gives CAWLTGTSGAGELFF.

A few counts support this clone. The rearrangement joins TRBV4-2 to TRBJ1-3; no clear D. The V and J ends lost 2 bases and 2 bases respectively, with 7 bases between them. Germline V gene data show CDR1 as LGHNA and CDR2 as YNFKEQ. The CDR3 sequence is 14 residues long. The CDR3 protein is CASSQSLAGNTIYF. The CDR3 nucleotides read TGTGCCAGCAGCCAATCGCTAGCTGGAAACACCATATATTTT.

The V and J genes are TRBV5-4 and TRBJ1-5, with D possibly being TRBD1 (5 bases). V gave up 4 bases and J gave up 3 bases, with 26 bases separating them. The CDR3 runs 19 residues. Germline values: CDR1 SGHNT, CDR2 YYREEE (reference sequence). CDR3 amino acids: CASSHWEPGRGDYNQPQHF. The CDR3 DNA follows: TGTGCCAGCAGCCATTGGGAGCCGGGGAGGGGAGATTACAATCAGCCCCAGCATTTT.

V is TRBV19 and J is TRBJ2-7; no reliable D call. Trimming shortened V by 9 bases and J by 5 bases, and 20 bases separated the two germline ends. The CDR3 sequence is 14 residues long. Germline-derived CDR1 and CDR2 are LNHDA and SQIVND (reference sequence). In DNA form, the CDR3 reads TGTGCCAGCGGGTCTGGTATGGCACCCCACGAGCAGTACTTC. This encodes CASGSGMAPHEQYF.

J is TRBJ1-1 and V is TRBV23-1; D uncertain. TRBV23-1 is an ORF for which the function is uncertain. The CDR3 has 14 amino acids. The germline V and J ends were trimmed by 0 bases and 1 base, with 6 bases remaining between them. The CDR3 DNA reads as TGCGCCAGCAGTCAATCACGGGGGAACACTGAAGCTTTCTTT. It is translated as CASSQSRGNTEAFF.

The CDR3 coding sequence is TGTGCCAGCAGCTCCAATCTAGGTAATCAGCCCCAGCATTTT. Its protein is CASSSNLGNQPQHF. V is TRBV7-2 and J is TRBJ1-5, with D unresolved. Deletions cut 4 bases from V and 4 bases from J, with 11 bases between. Germline V gene sequence: CDR1 SGHTA, CDR2 FQGNSA. This CDR3 comprises 14 residues.

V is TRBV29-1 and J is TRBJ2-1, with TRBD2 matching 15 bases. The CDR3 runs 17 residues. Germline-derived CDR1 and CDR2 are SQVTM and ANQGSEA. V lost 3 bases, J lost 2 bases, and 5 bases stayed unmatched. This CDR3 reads CSVEGLAGGRAYNEQFF. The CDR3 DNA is TGCAGCGTTGAGGGACTAGCGGGAGGCCGAGCCTACAATGAGCAGTTCTTC.

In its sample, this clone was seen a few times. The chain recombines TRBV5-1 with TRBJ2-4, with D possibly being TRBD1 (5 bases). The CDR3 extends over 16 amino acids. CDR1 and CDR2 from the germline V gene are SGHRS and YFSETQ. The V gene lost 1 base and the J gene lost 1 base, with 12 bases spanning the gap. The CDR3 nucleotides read TGCGCCAGCAGCTTGTCCGACAGCACGGCCAAAAACATTCAGTACTTC. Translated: CASSLSDSTAKNIQYF.

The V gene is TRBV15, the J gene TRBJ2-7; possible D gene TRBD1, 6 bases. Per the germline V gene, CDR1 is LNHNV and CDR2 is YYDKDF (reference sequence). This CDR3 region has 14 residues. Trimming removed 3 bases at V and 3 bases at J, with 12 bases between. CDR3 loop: CATSRIGQIYEQYF. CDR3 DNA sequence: TGTGCCACCAGCAGGATTGGACAGATCTACGAGCAGTACTTC.